Shown below are 15 T cell receptor beta chains from a single sample sequenced in a study of blood T cell repertoires in COVID-19. Profiling relied on immunoSEQ multiplex PCR, and the TCRdb table lists in-frame clones only, not all of them. There are some 200,000 clones in the sample; approximately 81% occur only once, and roughly 2.6% lies in the top ten. The source material was peripheral blood. Receptors were obtained from a man in his forties or fifties who had recovered from COVID-19.

The chain couples TRBV27 to TRBJ2-6; D uncertain. Germline loops: CDR1 MNHEY, CDR2 SMNVEV (reference sequence). Trimming stripped 2 bases from V and 0 bases from J, with 5 bases between. This CDR3 contains 15 residues. The CDR3 region is CASSLQVSGANVLTF. CDR3 sequence (DNA): TGTGCCAGCAGTTTACAGGTCTCTGGGGCCAACGTCCTGACTTTC.

CDR3 coding DNA: TGTGCCAGCAGCTCACAAGTTCCGTATATCTATGGCTACACCTTC. This gives the protein CASSSQVPYIYGYTF. This rearrangement joins TRBV7-2 to TRBJ1-2; D uncertain. There are 15 residues in the CDR3. V dropped 4 bases and J dropped 4 bases, with 16 bases sitting between them. The V gene's germline CDR1 is SGHTA and CDR2 FQGNSA.

The genes are TRBV11-2 and TRBJ2-2; 9 bases agree with TRBD2. Germline trimming cut 7 bases from V and 6 bases from J; bases unmatched to any gene: 6. The CDR3 spans 14 residues. Germline CDR1 SGHAT, CDR2 FQNNGV. The DNA of the CDR3 is TGTGCCAGCAATCGGGGACTAGCCCCCGGGGAGCTGTTTTTT. It translates to CASNRGLAPGELFF.

As regards this clone: The sample has other DNA sequences that encode this CDR3 too. This chain joins TRBV6-5 and TRBJ1-1; 11 bases are shared with TRBD1. V was pared by 2 bases and J by 6 bases, with 2 bases of the junction left unmatched. Germline-derived CDR1 and CDR2 are MNHEY and SVGAGI. This CDR3 spans 14 amino acids. The CDR3 loop reads CASSYTGQGAEAFF. CDR3 nucleotides: TGTGCCAGCAGTTACACGGGACAGGGGGCTGAAGCTTTCTTT.

The chain employs TRBV18 and TRBJ2-5; 7 bases fit TRBD2. This CDR3 is built from 15 residues. The J segment lost 4 bases and the V segment lost 1 base, leaving 6 bases of the junction unmatched. Germline CDR1 and CDR2: KGHSH and LQKENI. CDR3: CASSPQAVAGETQYF. In DNA form, the CDR3 reads TGTGCCAGCTCACCACAAGCCGTAGCGGGAGAGACCCAGTACTTC.

The gene calls are TRBV19 and TRBJ1-1; the D gene is possibly TRBD1 (6 bases). This CDR3 comprises 14 residues. Trimming stripped 5 bases from V and 2 bases from J, with 12 bases between. The V gene's germline CDR1 is LNHDA and CDR2 SQIVND (reference sequence). The CDR3 sequence is CASSLTGHNTEAFF. CDR3 DNA sequence: TGTGCCAGTAGTTTGACAGGACATAACACTGAAGCTTTCTTT.

This chain links TRBV4-1 with TRBJ2-7, with 9 bases identical to TRBD2. Trimming cost V 0 bases and J 2 bases; bases outside gene matches: 5. In germline, CDR1 is MGHRA, CDR2 YSYEKL. This CDR3 has 16 amino acids. CDR3 in DNA: TGCGCCAGCAGCCAAGATGGAGCGGGAGGTACCTACGAGCAGTACTTC. This sequence encodes CASSQDGAGGTYEQYF.

Here the CDR3 DNA reads TGTGCCTGGACATCACCGGGAAGCGAGCAGTTCTTC. It yields the protein CAWTSPGSEQFF. V is TRBV30 and J is TRBJ2-1; D perhaps matches TRBD2 (5 bases). V shed 4 bases and J shed 10 bases, with 14 bases lying between them. The CDR3 sequence is 12 residues long. Looked up from germline, CDR1 is GTSNPN and CDR2 is SVGIG (reference sequence).

This clone has more than one count but fewer than ten. The chain couples TRBV3-1 (or the pseudogene TRBV3-2) to TRBJ2-7, with D possibly being TRBD2 (5 bases). Germline V lookup: CDR1 LGHDT, CDR2 YNNKEL (reference sequence). Trimming took 1 base from V and 4 from J, leaving 11 bases between them. The CDR3 loop spans 14 amino acids. CDR3 bases: TGTGCCAGCAGCCAAGGGGGAGCCGGGTACGAGCAGTACTTC. Its translation: CASSQGGAGYEQYF.

The chain is built from TRBV6-6 and TRBJ2-7, with D tentatively TRBD2 (6 bases). From germline, CDR1 is MNHNY and CDR2 SVGAGI (reference sequence). The V end lost 5 bases, the J end lost 3 bases, and 11 bases lay between the germline ends. CDR3 length equals 13 residues. The CDR3 region is CASSGSGRYEQYF. The CDR3 nucleotides read TGTGCCAGCAGTGGTAGCGGCCGCTACGAGCAGTACTTC.

The chain combines TRBV5-4 with TRBJ2-5; 10 bases are shared with TRBD2. The CDR3 covers 14 residues. J was trimmed by 4 bases and V by 4 bases; bases with no gene match: 4. The germline CDR1 and CDR2 sequences are SGHNT and YYREEE (reference sequence). CDR3 DNA sequence: TGTGCCAGCAGCCAACGACTAGCGGGAGAGACCCAGTACTTC. Translating it yields CASSQRLAGETQYF.

The CDR3: CASSLLWGLGNEQFF. CDR3 DNA sequence: TGCGCCAGCAGCCTCCTCTGGGGGCTCGGCAATGAGCAGTTCTTC. The chain links TRBV5-1 to TRBJ2-1; D possibly corresponds to TRBD1 (6 bases). V lost 4 bases to trimming and J lost 6 bases, with 17 bases between them. The CDR3 loop spans 15 amino acids. CDR1 is SGHRS, CDR2 YFSETQ, per germline.

The V and J genes are TRBV28 and TRBJ2-7; a weak D match, TRBD1 (6 bases). Per germline, CDR1 MDHEN and CDR2 SYDVKM. CDR3 length equals 13 residues. The V gene lost 5 bases and the J gene lost 6 bases, with 14 bases spanning the gap. DNA of the CDR3: TGTGCCAGCAGTCCCCAACTAGGGGGCGAGCAGTACTTC. Translating gives CASSPQLGGEQYF.

This chain joins TRBV5-1 and TRBJ2-1; TRBD2 matches at 15 bases. Germline V gives CDR1 SGHRS, CDR2 YFSETQ. V gave up 3 bases and J gave up 6 bases; unmatched junction bases: 7. The CDR3 extends over 17 amino acids. The CDR3 is CASSSGTSGRLGNEQFF. The CDR3 DNA is TGCGCCAGCAGCTCTGGGACTAGCGGGAGGTTGGGCAATGAGCAGTTCTTC.

J is TRBJ2-5 and V is TRBV3-1 (or the pseudogene TRBV3-2), with 8 bases identical to TRBD2. CDR3 length equals 13 residues. CDR1 is LGHDT and CDR2 is YNNKEL in the germline V gene (reference sequence). J lost 9 bases, V lost 4 bases, and 7 bases had no gene match. The CDR3 DNA sequence: TGTGCCAGCAGCCTCTCCTACGGGAGGGCCCAGTACTTC. Translating it yields CASSLSYGRAQYF.